A single sample is the source of the 12 T cell receptor beta chains below, sequenced in a study of T cells after posttransplantation cyclophosphamide. Data came from immunoSEQ multiplex PCR; TCRdb stores just in-frame clones and leaves some out. The table has roughly 3,500 clones, 80% to 85% seen once. Sequencing was performed on CD8+ T cells sorted from bone marrow. These receptors were obtained from a woman aged 60-75 years in good health, CMV-negative, and a related stem cell transplant donor.

This clone was seen once. The chain employs TRBV19 and TRBJ2-3; no reliable D call. Trimming took off 3 bases at V and 2 bases at J, with 9 bases between the two ends. The length of the CDR3 is 14 residues. Germline V gene data show CDR1 as LNHDA and CDR2 as SQIVND (reference sequence). CDR3 in DNA: TGTGCCAGTAGTATTGGTACACCCACAGATACGCAGTATTTT. Translating it yields CASSIGTPTDTQYF. Supplemented by reference TRBV19 and TRBJ2-3, the full variable domain reads DGGITQSPKYLFRKEGQNVTLSCEQNLNHDAMYWYRQDPGQGLRLIYYSQIVNDFQKGDIAEGYSVSREKKESFPLTVTSAQKNPTAFYLCASSIGTPTDTQYFGPGTRLTVL.

About this clone itself: An end of the junction does not agree with germline; a read error may underlie this. V and J are TRBV9 and TRBJ2-2; D could derive from TRBD1 or TRBD2 (7 bases each). Germline-derived CDR1 and CDR2 are SGDLS and YYNGEE. CDR3 length: 12 amino acids. Here the CDR3 reads CAGRGGSGELFF. The CDR3 nucleotides read TGTGCCGGCAGGGGGGGGTCCGGGGAGCTGTTTTTT.

The chain is built from TRBV7-9 and TRBJ2-7; D may be TRBD1 (6 bases). V lost 4 bases to trimming and J lost 2 bases, with 15 bases between them. There are 15 residues in the CDR3. In germline, CDR1 is SEHNR, CDR2 FQNEAQ (reference sequence). This CDR3 reads CASSSPYRETYEQYF. The CDR3 nucleotides are TGTGCCAGCAGCTCACCTTACAGGGAAACCTACGAGCAGTACTTC.

The V and J genes are TRBV7-3 and TRBJ2-1, with unresolved D. The germline gives CDR1 SGHTA, CDR2 FQGTGA. The CDR3 covers 14 residues. The V end lost 1 base, the J end lost 8 bases, and 12 bases lay between the germline ends. CDR3 region: CASSLNLPSDEQFF. Written as DNA, the CDR3 is TGTGCCAGCAGCTTAAACCTCCCATCGGATGAGCAGTTCTTC.

The chain joins TRBV27 to TRBJ1-5, with 9 positions matching TRBD1. Germline V CDR1 and CDR2: MNHEY, SMNVEV (reference sequence). The CDR3 loop spans 17 amino acids. J gave up 7 bases and V 5 bases, and 15 bases lay outside the gene matches. The CDR3 here is CASSQQGAGIGWQPQHF. CDR3 in DNA: TGTGCCAGCAGTCAACAGGGGGCTGGTATAGGGTGGCAGCCCCAGCATTTT.

The gene calls are TRBV29-1 and TRBJ2-1; TRBD2 matches 9 bases. CDR3 length equals 14 residues. CDR1 and CDR2 (germline): SQVTM, ANQGSEA. V was clipped by 4 bases and J by 8 bases; unmatched bases: 9. CDR3: CSVASTGLAYEQFF. The DNA of the CDR3 is TGCAGCGTTGCTAGTACGGGACTAGCTTATGAGCAGTTCTTC.

This chain links TRBV2 with TRBJ2-1, with 10 bases aligning to TRBD2. The germline V gene has CDR1 SNHLY and CDR2 FYNNEI. V shed 9 bases, J shed 15 bases, and the junction held 11 bases outside the gene matches. The CDR3 contains 12 residues. The CDR3 nucleotides are TGTGCCAGAACGCTTTCTAGCGGGAGACCGTTCTTC. Translating gives CARTLSSGRPFF.

The J gene is TRBJ2-3, the V gene TRBV14; possibly TRBD2 for D (7 bases). CDR1 is SGHDN, CDR2 FVKESK, per germline. Trimming cost V 2 bases and J 2 bases, with 14 bases left between them. The CDR3 loop spans 16 amino acids. CDR3 in DNA: TGTGCCAGCAGCCAATTAGGGGGGGGGACCACAGATACGCAGTATTTT. This translates into CASSQLGGGTTDTQYF.

The V and J genes are TRBV25-1 and TRBJ1-2; D unresolved. Germline lookup yields CDR1 MGHDK and CDR2 SYGVNS. CDR3 size: 12 residues. V lost 3 bases to trimming and J lost 1 base, with 3 bases between them. DNA of the CDR3: TGTGCCAGCAGTGACAGTAACTATGGCTACACCTTC. This codes for CASSDSNYGYTF.

The chain combines TRBV9 with TRBJ1-4; 8 nucleotides line up with TRBD1. V trimming: 4 bases; J trimming: 3 bases; junction bases outside the gene matches: 5. The CDR3 sequence is 15 residues long. The V gene's germline CDR1 is SGDLS and CDR2 YYNGEE. CDR3 DNA: TGTGCCAGCAGCTTACGGGACAGGCCTAATGAAAAACTGTTTTTT. It translates to CASSLRDRPNEKLFF.

This sequence joins TRBV28 and TRBJ2-1, with unresolved D. Germline V gives CDR1 MDHEN, CDR2 SYDVKM. V dropped 2 bases and J dropped 9 bases, with 8 bases sitting between them. This CDR3 spans 12 amino acids. CDR3 nucleotide sequence: TGTGCCAGCAGTTTAGGGCCCGGTGAGCAGTTCTTC. Amino acid sequence: CASSLGPGEQFF. Variable domain in full (rest from reference TRBV28 and TRBJ2-1): DVKVTQSSRYLVKRTGEKVFLECVQDMDHENMFWYRQDPGLGLRLIYFSYDVKMKEKGDIPEGYSVSREKKERFSLILESASTNQTSMYLCASSLGPGEQFFGPGTRLTVL.

This clone is a singleton in its sample. The chain joins TRBV6-5 to TRBJ2-7; 9 nucleotides match TRBD1. The CDR3 runs 14 residues. V lost 5 bases and J lost 3; bases outside the gene matches: 5. CDR1 is MNHEY, CDR2 SVGAGI, per germline. Written as DNA, the CDR3 is TGTGCCAGCAGTCCCGGGACAGGGAGCTACGAGCAGTACGTC. Its protein product is CASSPGTGSYEQYV.